The rows below give T cell receptor beta chains drawn from one sample of a study of cytomegalovirus exposure and HLA in healthy donors. The data were produced by immunoSEQ multiplex PCR, yet TCRdb's version contains in-frame clones alone and is incomplete. The table shows more than 200,000 clones, with 82% occurring only once. The sequenced sample was PBMCs. These receptors originate from a man between 40 and 49 years old in good health and CMV-seropositive. Both conserved end residues are trimmed from each CDR3. The order of the fields is clone size, V gene, CDR3 protein. Some rows have no size entry. The others give once, few or many, or a class for an expanded clone.

.	TRBV11-3	ASSLHGGAEAF
.	TRBV5-1	ASSLSGQGTEQY
.	TRBV5-1	ASSLDRGYGYT
few	TRBV6-6	ASSPGRVGQPQH
.	TRBV7-2	ASSLATSGGNEQF
.	TRBV6-6	ASTRRGGSDEQF
.	TRBV4-1	ASSQDEVSGSPEQY
.	TRBV6-5	ASSYYRGNTEAF
.	TRBV5-5	ASSPLVWGLYEQY
.	TRBV5-1	ASSLGGLLYEQY
.	TRBV7-2	ASSLEGTGIHEQY
.	TRBV6-6	ASSYGTSGRQTQY
.	TRBV4-1	ASSQAVTSLTTGELF
.	TRBV30	AWDSNYGYT
once	TRBV13	ASSFRTSGRETQY
.	TRBV18	ASSLESAGNQPQH
few	TRBV30	AWRLSGRGNEQF
.	TRBV4-1	ASSRRENGYEQY
.	TRBV5-4	ASSSGTNYNEQF
.	TRBV7-9	ASSDGTPGAGYT
.	TRBV6-1	ASSEWQQETQY
.	TRBV27	ASSLGSSNYGYT
.	TRBV15	ATSSAGVPSFHNEQF
few	TRBV5-6	ASSFYSSTDTQY
.	TRBV29-1	SGMGADTDTQY
.	TRBV5-1	ASSLAAGGQETQY
few	TRBV4-2	ASSQELRLAAYNEQF
.	TRBV6-1	ASSGAPGDTEAF
.	TRBV28	ASSFGTAYGYT
once	TRBV4-1	ASSLPEPFRGLRTGELF
.	TRBV6-1	ASTLHPSSYNEQF
.	TRBV6-1	ASTGQLQETQY